These T cell receptor beta chains were read from a single sample in a study of T cell responses to AZD1222 COVID-19 vaccine. Clones were sequenced by immunoSEQ multiplex PCR, and TCRdb holds only the in-frame ones, with some missing. The table shows about 140,000 clones, with 85% to 95% occurring only once. Sequences were derived from peripheral blood, sampled 28 days after the second AZD1222 dose. These receptors originate from an adult who received the AZD1222 COVID-19 vaccine. Each CDR3 is given without its conserved first and last residue. The size entry is marked missing in some rows and otherwise reads once, few, many or a size class.

j_call clone_size v_call cdr3_aa
TRBJ1-1 - TRBV7-2 ASSASGAGTEAF
TRBJ2-7 - TRBV27 ASSARSDLSYEQY
TRBJ1-4 - TRBV6-1 ASSEALPMATNEKLF
TRBJ2-7 - TRBV5-1 ASSSSTGTNEQY
TRBJ2-7 - TRBV5-6 ASSLYGLAGLGAYEQY
TRBJ2-4 - TRBV6-6 ASSPGQGRQY
TRBJ1-6 - TRBV5-5 ASSLAGGQGRSPLH
TRBJ1-4 - TRBV18 ASSPGRINEKLF
TRBJ1-1 - TRBV30 AWSIHMNTEAF
TRBJ1-6 - TRBV30 AWSVNWGARNSPLH
TRBJ1-6 - TRBV18 ASALAAGQGNSPLH
TRBJ1-1 - TRBV7-9 ASSPQGPTEAF
TRBJ2-5 - TRBV19 ASSTSQGAVETQY
TRBJ1-1 once TRBV12-3/TRBV12-4 ASGDGRRPEAF
TRBJ1-6 - TRBV6-4 ASREGSGSPLH
TRBJ2-7 - TRBV2 ASSDSVYVPYEQY
TRBJ1-2 - TRBV5-1 ASSPGGDGYT
TRBJ1-1 - TRBV7-6 ASSLAKVPGRRKRLDTEAF
TRBJ2-1 - TRBV7-2 ASSPRGGRYNEQF
TRBJ2-7 - TRBV10-3 AISESGQGEAEQY
TRBJ2-7 once TRBV20-1 SASSPGLRSSYEQY
TRBJ1-1 - TRBV7-9 ASSLERGEAF
TRBJ1-2 - TRBV12-5 ASGLGQGNGYT
TRBJ2-4 - TRBV5-8 ASSSGGIGNIQY
TRBJ2-3 - TRBV6-5 ASSYGITQY
TRBJ1-2 - TRBV18 ASSPGGIGYYGYT
TRBJ1-1 - TRBV6-1 ASRPSGATEAF
TRBJ1-4 - TRBV7-9 ASRRQGWSEKLF
TRBJ1-1 once TRBV28 ASSLTRNTEAF
TRBJ1-2 - TRBV19 ATQLGQGTYGYT
TRBJ1-5 - TRBV6-2/TRBV6-3 ASSSTGTGLFRQPQH
TRBJ1-2 - TRBV27 ASSLSWRSNYGYT
TRBJ2-7 - TRBV12-3/TRBV12-4 ASSLIRSEQY
TRBJ1-2 few TRBV19 ASSIAALTYGYT
TRBJ2-3 - TRBV11-3 ASSPSSGLAGAIVTDTQY
TRBJ1-5 once TRBV4-1 ASSPRSAVGQPQH
TRBJ2-7 - TRBV5-1 ASSLGVGEQY
TRBJ1-1 once TRBV28 ASRQVNTEAF
TRBJ1-3 - TRBV5-1 ASSLDGGNTIY
TRBJ1-5 - TRBV19 ASSIEGVGNQPQH
TRBJ2-3 - TRBV7-9 ASSPGTSGGINTQY
TRBJ1-2 - TRBV6-5 ASSPRTGGYT
TRBJ2-2 - TRBV29-1 SVGKGQNTGELF
TRBJ2-1 - TRBV9 ASSQSGLHEQF
TRBJ2-7 - TRBV19 ASSYRPSYEQY
TRBJ1-2 - TRBV7-9 ASSLNAGSNYGYT
TRBJ1-4 - TRBV28 ASRPGTRVEKLF
TRBJ2-7 - TRBV6-5 ASSYSARGTYEQY
TRBJ1-1 - TRBV28 ASSITEVMNTEAF
TRBJ2-1 - TRBV3-1/TRBV3-2 ASSPHPGGLSYNEQF
TRBJ1-3 once TRBV19 ATSVQYSGNTIY
TRBJ1-1 - TRBV11-2 ASSLEWGNTEAF
TRBJ1-1 - TRBV9 ASSAWENTEAF
TRBJ1-5 few TRBV19 ASSVRVFLRNQPQH
TRBJ2-3 - TRBV6-4 ASSAGTSGGDTDTQY
TRBJ2-2 once TRBV4-1 ASSHRVFTGELF
TRBJ1-6 - TRBV5-1 ASATGAGSPLH